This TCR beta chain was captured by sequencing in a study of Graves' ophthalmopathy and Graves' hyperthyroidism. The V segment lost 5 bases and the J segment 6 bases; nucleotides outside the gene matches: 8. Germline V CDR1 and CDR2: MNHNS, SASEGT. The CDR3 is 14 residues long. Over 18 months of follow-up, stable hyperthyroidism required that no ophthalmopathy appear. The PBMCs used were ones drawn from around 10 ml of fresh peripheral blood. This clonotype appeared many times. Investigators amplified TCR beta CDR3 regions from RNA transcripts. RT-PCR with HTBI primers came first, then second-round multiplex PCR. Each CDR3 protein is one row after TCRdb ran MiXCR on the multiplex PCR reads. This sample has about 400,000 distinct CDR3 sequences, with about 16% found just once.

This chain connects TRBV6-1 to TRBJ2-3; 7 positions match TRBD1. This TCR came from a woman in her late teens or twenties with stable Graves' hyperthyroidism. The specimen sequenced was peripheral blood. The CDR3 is CASSQEQGTDTQYF. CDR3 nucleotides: TGTGCCAGCAGTCAGGAACAGGGGACCGATACGCAGTATTTT.